The rows below give T cell receptor beta chains drawn from one sample of a study of T-cell memory formation after mild COVID-19. Each CDR3 protein is one row after TCRdb ran MiXCR on the 5' RACE reads. Of 400,000 or so distinct CDR3 sequences in the sample, 20% were seen once. The sample comprised PBMCs or a T cell subset sorted from them (not recorded which). The receptors come from an adult woman who had mild COVID-19 (a few samples of this study predate the infection). Cell type and time point are not known. Each CDR3 is given with its conserved first and last residue. Each record gives: clone size, V gene, D gene, J gene, CDR3 DNA, CDR3 protein. D genes are given only for firm matches. Rows give clone size only sometimes, using once, few, many, or a class for an expanded clone.

>many|TRBV5-1|.|TRBJ1-1
TGCGCCAGCAGCTTGGATCCCGGGTTGGTCGCTTTCTTT
CASSLDPGLVAFF
>.|TRBV7-3|TRBD2|TRBJ2-2
TGTGCCAGCAGCCAACCGGGGGGGGGAACGAACACCGGGGAGCTGTTTTTT
CASSQPGGGTNTGELFF
>.|TRBV12-3/TRBV12-4|TRBD2|TRBJ2-1
TGTGCCAGCAGTGGGGGGGAGTTAGCGGTGGGATACAATGAGCAGTTCTTC
CASSGGELAVGYNEQFF
>.|TRBV5-1|.|TRBJ2-7
TGCGCCAGCAGCCCGGGTCGGGGAGGCAGGACCTACGAGCAGTACTTC
CASSPGRGGRTYEQYF
>.|TRBV4-1|.|TRBJ1-1
TGCGCCAGCAGCCAAGAGCGGGGGAACACTGAAGCTTTCTTT
CASSQERGNTEAFF
>few|TRBV20-1|.|TRBJ2-3
TGCAGTGCTCCAGACCAATTCACAGATACGCAGTATTTT
CSAPDQFTDTQYF
>few|TRBV5-1|.|TRBJ1-1
TGCGCCAGCAGCCCCCGCGGAGGCCGTGGATCTGAAGCTTTCTTT
CASSPRGGRGSEAFF
>few|TRBV20-1|.|TRBJ2-2
TGCAGTGCTAGGAACAGGGGAGGGCTCACCGGGGAGCTGTTTTTT
CSARNRGGLTGELFF
>few|TRBV7-9|.|TRBJ2-7
TGTGCCAGCAGATTTTCGGGGTCCCACTACGAGCAGTACTTC
CASRFSGSHYEQYF
>few|TRBV12-3/TRBV12-4|.|TRBJ1-1
TGTGCCACCTCTGAAGGGCTATGGACTGAAGCTTTCTTT
CATSEGLWTEAFF
>.|TRBV20-1|.|TRBJ2-7
TGCAGTGCTACCGGGAGCGACCCGTGGTCCTACGAGCAGTACTTC
CSATGSDPWSYEQYF
>.|TRBV4-1|.|TRBJ1-2
TGCGCCAGCAGCCAAGCTGACCGGGACCGATTTAACTATGGCTACACCTTC
CASSQADRDRFNYGYTF
>.|TRBV27|.|TRBJ2-4
TGTGCCAGCAGTTTGGTGGGAGCCTGGGCCAAAAACATTCAGTACTTC
CASSLVGAWAKNIQYF
>few|TRBV23-1|TRBD1|TRBJ1-4
TGCGCCAGCAGTCATAGACCGGGACAGTGGAATGAAAAACTGTTTTTT
CASSHRPGQWNEKLFF
>few|TRBV7-9|TRBD2|TRBJ2-1
TGTGCCAGCAGCCCTCTCGGACTAGCGGGAGCCAATGAGCAGTTCTTC
CASSPLGLAGANEQFF
>.|TRBV18|TRBD1|TRBJ2-2
TGTGCCAGCTCACCCGCACAGGGGGCGCTGGCCACCGGGGAGCTGTTTTTT
CASSPAQGALATGELFF
>.|TRBV7-9|TRBD1|TRBJ2-7
TGTGCCAGCAGCGCCTGGGACAGCCATGGAGAGCAGTACTTC
CASSAWDSHGEQYF
>few|TRBV15|TRBD1|TRBJ2-6
TGTGCCACCAGCAGAGAGAGGGGGCCTGGGGCCAACGTCCTGACTTTC
CATSRERGPGANVLTF
>few|TRBV20-1|TRBD2|TRBJ2-3
TGCAGTGCTCCAGGACTAGCGGGAGGGTTATCAGATACGCAGTATTTT
CSAPGLAGGLSDTQYF
>few|TRBV20-1|.|TRBJ1-1
TGCAGTGCTAGAGAAGTAGCGAACACTGAAGCTTTCTTT
CSAREVANTEAFF
>.|TRBV9|TRBD1|TRBJ2-5
TGTGCCAGCAGCGTAATGGGACAGGGATTATCGGGAATGGAGACCCAGTACTTC
CASSVMGQGLSGMETQYF
>few|TRBV10-3|.|TRBJ2-6
TGTGCCATCGGAAGCGCCTCGCCCTCTGGGGCCAACGTCCTGACTTTC
CAIGSASPSGANVLTF
>many|TRBV12-3/TRBV12-4|.|TRBJ2-7
TGTGCCAGCAGTCAGGGGCTACTTATTTACGAGCAGTACTTC
CASSQGLLIYEQYF
>few|TRBV12-3/TRBV12-4|.|TRBJ1-1
TGTGCCAGCAGTTCAGAGAGGAACACTGAAGCTTTCTTT
CASSSERNTEAFF
>.|TRBV12-3/TRBV12-4|.|TRBJ2-7
TGTGCCAGCAGTACAGGGTCCCCTTTCGAGCAGTACTTC
CASSTGSPFEQYF
>few|TRBV19|TRBD2|TRBJ2-1
TGTGCCAGTAGTATACCCTCGGGACTAGCGGGGGGGCCTCGGAATGAGCAGTTCTTC
CASSIPSGLAGGPRNEQFF
>.|TRBV12-3/TRBV12-4|.|TRBJ1-2
TGTGCCAGCAGTTCCGTGGCACCAAACTATGGCTACACCTTC
CASSSVAPNYGYTF